The text below deals with one TCR beta chain. CDR3 length: 12 residues. V shed 4 bases and J shed 6 bases, with 13 bases lying between them. Germline values: CDR1 SQVTM, CDR2 ANQGSEA. The authors distributed each subset's genomic DNA evenly over several immunoSEQ plates. TCRdb keeps only in-frame clones here, not all; method: immunoSEQ multiplex PCR. The sample lists some 500,000 clones; 95% to 97% were seen once. This sample stems from a study of shared clonotypes between healthy human individuals. The TCR comes from a woman aged 25 to 45 in good health. The chain is built from TRBV29-1 and TRBJ2-7; the D gene is possibly TRBD1 (5 bases). The sequencing sample was made of naive CD4+ T cells sorted from blood. Subset meaning: CD45RA+ positively selected. Here the CDR3 reads CSVGRGEREQYF. The CDR3 DNA follows: TGCAGCGTTGGTAGGGGTGAGCGCGAGCAGTACTTC.